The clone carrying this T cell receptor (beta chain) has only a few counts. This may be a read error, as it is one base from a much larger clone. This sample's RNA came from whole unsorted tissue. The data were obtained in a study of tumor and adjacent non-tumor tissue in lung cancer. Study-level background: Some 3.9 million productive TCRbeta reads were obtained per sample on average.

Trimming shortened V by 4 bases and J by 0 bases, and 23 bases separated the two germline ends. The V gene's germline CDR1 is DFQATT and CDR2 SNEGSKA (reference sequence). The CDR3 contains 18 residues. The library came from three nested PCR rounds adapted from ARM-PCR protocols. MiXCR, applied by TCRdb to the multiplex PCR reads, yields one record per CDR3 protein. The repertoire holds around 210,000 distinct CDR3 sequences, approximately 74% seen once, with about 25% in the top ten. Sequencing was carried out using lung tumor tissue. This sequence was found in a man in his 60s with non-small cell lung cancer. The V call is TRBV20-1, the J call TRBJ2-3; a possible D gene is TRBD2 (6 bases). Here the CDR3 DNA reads TGCAGTGCTATACGTTTAGTGGGGGGTTCAACTAGCACAGATACGCAGTATTTT. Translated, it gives CSAIRLVGGSTSTDTQYF.